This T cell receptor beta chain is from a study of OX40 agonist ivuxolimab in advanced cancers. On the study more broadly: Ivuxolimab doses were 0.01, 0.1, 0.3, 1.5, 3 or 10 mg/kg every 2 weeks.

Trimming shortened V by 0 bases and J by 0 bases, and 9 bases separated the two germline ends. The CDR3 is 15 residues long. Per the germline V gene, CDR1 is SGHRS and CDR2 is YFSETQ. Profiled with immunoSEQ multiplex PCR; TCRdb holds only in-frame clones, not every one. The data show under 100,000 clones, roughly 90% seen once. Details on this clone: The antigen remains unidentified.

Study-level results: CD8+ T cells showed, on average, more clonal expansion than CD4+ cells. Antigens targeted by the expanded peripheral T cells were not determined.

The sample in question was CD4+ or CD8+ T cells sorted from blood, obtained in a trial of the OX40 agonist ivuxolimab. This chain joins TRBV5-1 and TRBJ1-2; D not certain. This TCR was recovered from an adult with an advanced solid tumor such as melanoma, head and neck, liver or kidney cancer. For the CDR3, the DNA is TGCGCCAGCAGCTTGGGCGGGCTGACTAACTATGGCTACACCTTC. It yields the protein CASSLGGLTNYGYTF.